This T cell receptor beta chain was observed in a study of radiation and T cells in renal cell carcinoma (dated by TCRdb to the early 2020s). Background on the whole study: In total, almost 55 samples, comprising 25 or so tumors and some 27 peripheral blood samples, were subjected to TCR beta sequencing. The final blood draw was performed at 4 weeks after radiation, at the same time as nephrectomy. A total of roughly 3,900,000 unique CDR3 nucleotide sequences, encoding around 2.7 million unique CDR3 amino acid sequences, were found across all 55 or so samples. The full study reports these points: Tracking of blood repertoire dynamics stopped at about 27 days after treatment, with no follow-up past that point. Effects of radiation dose or scheduling on the TCR repertoire could not be addressed with the single-armed trial design. An increase in top tumor clonotypes in blood was observed from baseline to 2 weeks post-radiation, followed by contraction by 4 weeks, which was taken to suggest transient expansion of tumor-resident clones. Because pretreatment tumor biopsies were not available, the baseline intratumoral presence of clonotypes could not be determined.

Reading the label with the study, this specimen's time point is: blood 4 weeks post-SBRT, at nephrectomy. In the paper's terms, the treatment or condition label means: 15 Gy SBRT to primary tumor, nephrectomy 4 weeks later. The samples were obtained from a clinical trial, where primary renal cell carcinomas were treated with 15 Gy stereotactic body radiation therapy and then removed by nephrectomy 4 weeks afterward. Serial peripheral blood from radiation-treated patients was sampled at baseline, 2 weeks and 4 weeks after SBRT to track tumor-enriched clonotypes. Renal cell carcinoma with clear cell pathology was present in all patients. Genomic DNA for TCR sequencing was prepared using the QIAamp DNA Blood Mini Kit (Qiagen). Samples were included in the analyses only if all quality control checks were passed. To note about this clone: No cognate antigen has been identified for it. Base quality data are lacking; no much larger clone is found one base away.

TCR beta libraries were generated from genomic DNA with the immunoSEQ kit, following the manufacturer's recommendations. To prepare libraries, a first multiplex PCR with proprietary primers was run, followed by a second PCR that added unique barcodes, and a bead cleanup was done after each round. Each sample batch included a kit-provided positive control reaction and a negative control reaction. The final libraries were assessed on an Agilent 4200 TapeStation D1000 ScreenTape, pooled by volume, and quantified by qPCR. An Illumina NextSeq500 fitted with a MidOutput 150-cycle cartridge performed the sequencing, running 156 Read1 cycles and 15 Index1 cycles with the kit's custom primers. The pooled library was loaded at 1.0 pM, and approximately 20% PhiX control was spiked in. Per the source publication's procedure: Vendor-processed data were analyzed in R, with a clonotype defined as all T cells sharing the same CDR3 nucleotide sequence. In the clone abundance analyses, frequencies in each sample were normalized to that sample's 10,000 most abundant clones. Before analysis, public T cell clones were removed, and these numbered fewer than six per sample on average. Tumor-enriched and baseline blood-enriched clonotypes were defined by at least a 32-fold difference in abundance between compartments. A beta-binomial differential abundance model was applied to find clonotypes that expanded or contracted between blood time points. The Baroni-Urbani and Buser coefficient was used to measure tumor-blood repertoire similarity, and groups were compared with two-tailed Wilcoxon tests in R. TCRdb limited this immuneACCESS table to in-frame rearrangements with V and J called. A share of clones is missing; checked studies link under half to unresolved V genes, and the rest is unexplained. The V and J calls and clone size were taken over from that table, and D and trimming were inferred from the DNA. Counted in this sample were approximately 86,000 clones; around four fifths of them appeared once. In total, the top ten clones hold approximately 8.8% of the sample.

The germline V gene provides CDR1 MDHEN and CDR2 SYDVKM. V and J lose 2 bases and 1 base, and a span of 11 bases separates them. The CDR3 measures 15 amino acids from cysteine to phenylalanine. Left in the record is the CDR3 DNA by itself, 45 bases read in frame from the first base. The sequence joins TRBV28 to TRBJ1-1; no confident D gene assignment can be made. The sequence came from a man aged 45-65 years with renal cell carcinoma. Sequenced material: blood, taken from a patient whose treatment included radiotherapy and nephrectomy. The CDR3 has the sequence CASSLPGDRNTEAFF. The DNA is TGTGCCAGCAGTTTACCCGGGGATAGGAACACTGAAGCTTTCTTT.